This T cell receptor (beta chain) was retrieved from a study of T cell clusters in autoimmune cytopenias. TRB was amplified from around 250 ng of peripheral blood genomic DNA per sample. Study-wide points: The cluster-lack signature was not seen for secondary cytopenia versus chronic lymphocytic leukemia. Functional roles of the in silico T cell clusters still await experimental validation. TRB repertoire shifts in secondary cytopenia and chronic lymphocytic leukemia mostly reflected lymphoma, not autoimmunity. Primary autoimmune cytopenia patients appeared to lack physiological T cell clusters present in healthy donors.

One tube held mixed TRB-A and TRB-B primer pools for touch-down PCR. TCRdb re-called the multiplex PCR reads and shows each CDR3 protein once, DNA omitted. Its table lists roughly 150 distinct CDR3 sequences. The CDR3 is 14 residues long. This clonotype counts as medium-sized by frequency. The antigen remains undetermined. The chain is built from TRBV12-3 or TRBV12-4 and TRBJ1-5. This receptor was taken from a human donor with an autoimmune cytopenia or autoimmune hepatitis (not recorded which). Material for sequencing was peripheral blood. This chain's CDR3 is CASSPPISNQPQHF.